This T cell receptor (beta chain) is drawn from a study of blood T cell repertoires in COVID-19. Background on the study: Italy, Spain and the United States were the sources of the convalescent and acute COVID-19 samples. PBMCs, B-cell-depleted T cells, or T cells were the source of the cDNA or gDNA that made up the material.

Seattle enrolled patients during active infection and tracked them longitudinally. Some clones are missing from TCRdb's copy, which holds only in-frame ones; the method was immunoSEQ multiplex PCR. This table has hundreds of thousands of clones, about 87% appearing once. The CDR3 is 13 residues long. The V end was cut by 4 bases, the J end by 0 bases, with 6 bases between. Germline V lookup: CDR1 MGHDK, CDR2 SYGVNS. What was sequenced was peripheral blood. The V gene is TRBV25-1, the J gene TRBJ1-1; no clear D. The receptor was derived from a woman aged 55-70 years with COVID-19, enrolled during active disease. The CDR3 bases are TGTGCCAGCAGTGGAGTCATGAACACTGAAGCTTTCTTT. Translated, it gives CASSGVMNTEAFF.